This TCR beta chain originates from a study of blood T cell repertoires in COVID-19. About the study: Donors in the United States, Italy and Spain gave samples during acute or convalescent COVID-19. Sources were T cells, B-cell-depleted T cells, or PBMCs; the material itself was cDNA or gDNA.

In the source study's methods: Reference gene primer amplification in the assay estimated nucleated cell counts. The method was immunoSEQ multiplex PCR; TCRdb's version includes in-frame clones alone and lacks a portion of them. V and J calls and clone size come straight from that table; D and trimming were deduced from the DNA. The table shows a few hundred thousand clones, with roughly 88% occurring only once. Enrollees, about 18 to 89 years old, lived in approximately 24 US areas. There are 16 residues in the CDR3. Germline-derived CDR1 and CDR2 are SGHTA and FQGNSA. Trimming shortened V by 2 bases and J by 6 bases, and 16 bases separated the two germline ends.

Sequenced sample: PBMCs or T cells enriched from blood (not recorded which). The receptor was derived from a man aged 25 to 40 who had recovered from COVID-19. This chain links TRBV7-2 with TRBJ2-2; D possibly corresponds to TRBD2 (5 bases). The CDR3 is CASSLRRRGYPGELFF. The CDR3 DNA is TGTGCCAGCAGCTTAAGACGGCGCGGGTACCCCGGGGAGCTGTTTTTT.